This TCR beta chain stems from a study of glioma-infiltrating T cells after dendritic cell vaccination. Study outcomes and limitations: No direct clonality-survival link was found; a diverse polyclonal response may matter.

V gave up 8 bases and J gave up 0 bases; unmatched junction bases: 6. The germline CDR1 and CDR2 sequences are SNHLY and FYNNEI. This CDR3 contains 15 residues. The table came from immunoSEQ multiplex PCR; TCRdb's copy has only in-frame clones and leaves some out. The repertoire holds about 99,000 clones, with 80% as singletons. This clone turned up a few times. Its specificity is unknown. The time point denotes: after dendritic cell vaccination, including at tumor progression/relapse. Fresh-frozen tumor tissue and more than two years of survival data were available for all. No glioblastoma patient carried an isocitrate dehydrogenase mutation.

This clonotype was sampled from a human donor with glioblastoma. The sequencing here drew on blood, taken after dendritic cell vaccination. The chain has TRBV2 and TRBJ1-4, with 7 bases fitting TRBD1. The DNA for the CDR3 is TGTGCCAGCTCAGGGGGTTACGCAACTAATGAAAAACTGTTTTTT. Translated, it gives CASSGGYATNEKLFF.